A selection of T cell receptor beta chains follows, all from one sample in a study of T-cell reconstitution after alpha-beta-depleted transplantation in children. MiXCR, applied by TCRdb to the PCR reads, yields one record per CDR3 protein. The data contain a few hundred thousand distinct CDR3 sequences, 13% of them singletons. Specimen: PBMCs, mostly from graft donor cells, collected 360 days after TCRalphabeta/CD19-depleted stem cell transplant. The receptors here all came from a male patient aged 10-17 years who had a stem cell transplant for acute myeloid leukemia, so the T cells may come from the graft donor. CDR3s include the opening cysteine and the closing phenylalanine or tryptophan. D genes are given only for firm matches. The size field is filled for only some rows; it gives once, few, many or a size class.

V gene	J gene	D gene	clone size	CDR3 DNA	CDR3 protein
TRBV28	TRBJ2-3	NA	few	TGTGCCAGCAGTTTAGATTTGAGCGGGTTCACAGATACGCAGTATTTT	CASSLDLSGFTDTQYF
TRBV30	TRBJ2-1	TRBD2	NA	TGTGCCTGGAGTGGTGGGGCGGGAGTAGGCAATGAGCAGTTCTTC	CAWSGGAGVGNEQFF
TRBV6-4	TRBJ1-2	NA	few	TGTGCCAGCAGCCGTACAGGACGCTATGGCTACACCTTC	CASSRTGRYGYTF
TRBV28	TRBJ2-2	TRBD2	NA	TGTGCCAGCAGTTTAATTAGCGGGAGGGCCCTCACCGGGGAGCTGTTTTTT	CASSLISGRALTGELFF
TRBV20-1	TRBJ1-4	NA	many	TGCAGTGCTAGTAAACAGGCAACTAATGAAAAACTGTTTTTT	CSASKQATNEKLFF
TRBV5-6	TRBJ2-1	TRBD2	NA	TGTGCCAGCAGCGGCCGGGACTACTATTACAATGAGCAGTTCTTC	CASSGRDYYYNEQFF
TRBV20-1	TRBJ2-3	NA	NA	TGCAGTGCCACCACGATGGTCCCCCGCACAGATACGCAGTATTTT	CSATTMVPRTDTQYF
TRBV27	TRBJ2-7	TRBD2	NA	TGTGCCAGCAGTCCCTTGATTTACGGGACTAGCGGGGGATACGAGCAGTACTTC	CASSPLIYGTSGGYEQYF
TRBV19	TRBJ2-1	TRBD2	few	TGTGCCAGTAGGAGTCGGACTAGCGGGAGTTGGGAATCTGCAAGGGAGCAGTTCTTC	CASRSRTSGSWESAREQFF
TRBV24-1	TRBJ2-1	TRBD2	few	TGTGCCACCAGTGATTCCGGACTAGCGGGCAGATACAATGAGCAGTTCTTC	CATSDSGLAGRYNEQFF
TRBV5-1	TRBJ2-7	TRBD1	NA	TGCGCCAGCAGCTTAGGCGGACAGGGGGACGAGCAGTACTTC	CASSLGGQGDEQYF
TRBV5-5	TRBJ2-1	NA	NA	TGTGCCAGCAGGCGAGATTTAGGAGCGCGGAATGAGCAGTTCTTC	CASRRDLGARNEQFF
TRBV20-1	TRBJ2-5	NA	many	TGCAGTGCTCCCCAGGGGAACCAAGAGACCCAGTACTTC	CSAPQGNQETQYF
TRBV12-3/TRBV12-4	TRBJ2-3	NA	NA	TGTGCCAGCAGTTTTGCACTTCCCCTTTCGACTAGCACAGATACGCAGTATTTT	CASSFALPLSTSTDTQYF
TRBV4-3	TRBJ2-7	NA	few	TGCGCCAGCAGCCAAGATGACGGGGAACTCTACGAGCAGTACTTC	CASSQDDGELYEQYF
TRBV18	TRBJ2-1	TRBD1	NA	TGTGCCAGCTCACCACGCTACCAACAGGGGCCGCAGAATGAGCAGTTCTTC	CASSPRYQQGPQNEQFF
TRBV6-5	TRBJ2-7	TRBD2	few	TGTGCCAGCAGTTACTCCCTCTTACTAGCGGGAGGGCCCTACGAGCAGTACTTC	CASSYSLLLAGGPYEQYF
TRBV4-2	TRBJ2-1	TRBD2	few	TGTGCCAGCAGCCAAGAGGGACTAGCGGGAGGGTTGAATGAGCAGTTCTTC	CASSQEGLAGGLNEQFF
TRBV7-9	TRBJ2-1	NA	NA	TGTGCCAGCAGCGCTAGACCCGGCTCCTACAATGAGCAGTTCTTC	CASSARPGSYNEQFF
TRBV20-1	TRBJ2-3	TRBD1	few	TGCAGTGCTGACAGGGTAGGAACAGATACGCAGTATTTT	CSADRVGTDTQYF
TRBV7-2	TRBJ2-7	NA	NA	TGTGCCAGCAGCTTAGGTTCGACTCACGGGATCTACGAGCAGTACTTC	CASSLGSTHGIYEQYF
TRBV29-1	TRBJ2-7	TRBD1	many	TGCAGCGTGCCGGGACAGGGGGAATTCGAGCAGTACTTC	CSVPGQGEFEQYF
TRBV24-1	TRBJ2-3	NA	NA	TGTGCCACCAGTGCTACGCCCACAGATACGCAGTATTTT	CATSATPTDTQYF
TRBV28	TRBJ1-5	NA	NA	TGTGCCAGCAGTTCCTCAGGGGCCCAGCCCCAGCATTTT	CASSSSGAQPQHF
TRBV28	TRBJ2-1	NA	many	TGTGCCAGCAGCCGGACTTACAATGAGCAGTTCTTC	CASSRTYNEQFF
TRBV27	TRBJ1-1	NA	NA	TGTGCCAGCAGTTTATTGCCCAGGGGTTCGTGGACTGAAGCTTTCTTT	CASSLLPRGSWTEAFF
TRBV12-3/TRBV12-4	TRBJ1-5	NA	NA	TGTGCCAGCAGTTCGTATCATAGCAATCAGCCCCAGCATTTT	CASSSYHSNQPQHF
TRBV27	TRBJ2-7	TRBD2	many	TGTGCCAGCAGCTCCACTAGCGGGAGAAAATTCTACGAGCAGTACTTC	CASSSTSGRKFYEQYF